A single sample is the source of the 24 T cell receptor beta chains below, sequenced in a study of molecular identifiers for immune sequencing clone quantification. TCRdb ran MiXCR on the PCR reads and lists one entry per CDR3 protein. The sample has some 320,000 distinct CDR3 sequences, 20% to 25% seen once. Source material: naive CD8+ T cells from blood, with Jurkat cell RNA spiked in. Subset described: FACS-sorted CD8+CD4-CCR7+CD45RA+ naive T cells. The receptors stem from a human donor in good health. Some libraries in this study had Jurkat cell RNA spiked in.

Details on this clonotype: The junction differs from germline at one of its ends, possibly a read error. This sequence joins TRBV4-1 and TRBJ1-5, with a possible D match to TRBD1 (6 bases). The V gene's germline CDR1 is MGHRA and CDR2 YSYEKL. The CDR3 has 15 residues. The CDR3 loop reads CVSSGTRDVNPPQHF. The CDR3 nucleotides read TGCGTCAGCAGCGGGACACGGGACGTCAATCCGCCCCAGCATTTT.

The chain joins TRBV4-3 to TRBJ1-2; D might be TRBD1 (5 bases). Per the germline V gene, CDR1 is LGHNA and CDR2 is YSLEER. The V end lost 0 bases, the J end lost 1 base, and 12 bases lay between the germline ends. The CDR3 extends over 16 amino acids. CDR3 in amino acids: CASSQDILGVNYGYTF. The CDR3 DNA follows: TGCGCCAGCAGCCAAGATATTTTAGGGGTTAACTATGGCTACACCTTC.

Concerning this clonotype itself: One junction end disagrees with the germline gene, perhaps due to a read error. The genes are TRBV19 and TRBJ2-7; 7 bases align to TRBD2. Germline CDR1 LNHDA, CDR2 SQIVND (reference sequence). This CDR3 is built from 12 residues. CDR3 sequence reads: CASGMRDYEQHF. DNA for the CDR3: TGTGCCAGTGGTATGCGGGACTACGAGCAGCACTTC.

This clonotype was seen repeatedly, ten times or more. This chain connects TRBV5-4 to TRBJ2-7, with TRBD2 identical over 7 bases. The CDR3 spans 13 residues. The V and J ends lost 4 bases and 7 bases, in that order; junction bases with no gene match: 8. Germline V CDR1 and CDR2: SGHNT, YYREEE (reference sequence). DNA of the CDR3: TGTGCCAGCAGCCGACGGGAGGTGAGGGAGCAGTACTTC. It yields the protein CASSRREVREQYF.

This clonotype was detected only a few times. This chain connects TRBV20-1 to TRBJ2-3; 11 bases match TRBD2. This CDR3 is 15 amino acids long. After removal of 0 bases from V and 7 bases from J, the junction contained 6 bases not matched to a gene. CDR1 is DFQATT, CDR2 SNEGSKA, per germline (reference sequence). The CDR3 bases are TGCAGTGCTAGAGATTTTAGCGGGGGGGCGTATACGCAGTATTTT. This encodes CSARDFSGGAYTQYF.

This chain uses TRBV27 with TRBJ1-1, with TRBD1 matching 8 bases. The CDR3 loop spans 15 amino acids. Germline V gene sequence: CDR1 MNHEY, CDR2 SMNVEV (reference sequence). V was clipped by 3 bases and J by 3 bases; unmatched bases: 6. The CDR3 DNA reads TGTGCCAGCAGTTTCGGGGGACAGGTTGACACTGAAGCTTTCTTT. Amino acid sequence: CASSFGGQVDTEAFF.

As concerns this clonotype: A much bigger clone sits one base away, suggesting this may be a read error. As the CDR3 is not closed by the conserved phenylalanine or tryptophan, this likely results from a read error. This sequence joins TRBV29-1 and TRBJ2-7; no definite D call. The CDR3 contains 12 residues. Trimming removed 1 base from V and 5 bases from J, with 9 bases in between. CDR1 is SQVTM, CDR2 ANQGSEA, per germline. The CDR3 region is CSVEVSIDEQYL. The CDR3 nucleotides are TGCAGCGTTGAAGTCAGCATCGACGAGCAGTACCTC.

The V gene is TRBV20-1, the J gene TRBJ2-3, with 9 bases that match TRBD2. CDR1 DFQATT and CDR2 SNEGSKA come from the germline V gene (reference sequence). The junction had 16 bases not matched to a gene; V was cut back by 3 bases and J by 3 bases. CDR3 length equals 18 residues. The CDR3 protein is CSASLKGGVAGATDTQYF. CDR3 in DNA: TGCAGTGCTAGTCTGAAGGGGGGGGTAGCGGGAGCGACAGATACGCAGTATTTT.

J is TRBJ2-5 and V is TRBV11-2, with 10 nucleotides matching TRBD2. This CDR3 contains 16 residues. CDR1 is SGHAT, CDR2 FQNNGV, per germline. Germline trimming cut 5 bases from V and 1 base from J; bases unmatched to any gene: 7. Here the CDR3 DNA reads TGTGCCAGCAGCCAACTGGGACTAGCGCCCCAAGAGACCCAGTACTTC. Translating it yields CASSQLGLAPQETQYF.

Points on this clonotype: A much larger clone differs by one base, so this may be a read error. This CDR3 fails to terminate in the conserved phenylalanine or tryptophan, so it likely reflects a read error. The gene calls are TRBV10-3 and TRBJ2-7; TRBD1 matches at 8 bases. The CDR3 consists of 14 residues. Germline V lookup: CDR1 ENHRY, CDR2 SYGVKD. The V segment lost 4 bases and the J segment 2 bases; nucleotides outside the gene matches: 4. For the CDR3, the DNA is TGTGCCATCAGTGGACAGGGGACCCCCTACGAGCAGTACCTC. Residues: CAISGQGTPYEQYL.

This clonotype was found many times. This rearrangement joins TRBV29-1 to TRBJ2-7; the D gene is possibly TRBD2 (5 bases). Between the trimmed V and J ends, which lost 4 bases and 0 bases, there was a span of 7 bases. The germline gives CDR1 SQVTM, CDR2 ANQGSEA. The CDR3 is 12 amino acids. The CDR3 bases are TGCAGCGTTGCGGGGAGCTCCTACGAGCAGTACTTC. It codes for CSVAGSSYEQYF.

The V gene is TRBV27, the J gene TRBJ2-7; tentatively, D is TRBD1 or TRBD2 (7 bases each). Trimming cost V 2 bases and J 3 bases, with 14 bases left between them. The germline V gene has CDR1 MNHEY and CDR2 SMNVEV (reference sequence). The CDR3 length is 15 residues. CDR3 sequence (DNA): TGTGCCAGCAGTTTAGGGAGGGGGACAGTCTACGAGCAGTACTTC. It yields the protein CASSLGRGTVYEQYF.

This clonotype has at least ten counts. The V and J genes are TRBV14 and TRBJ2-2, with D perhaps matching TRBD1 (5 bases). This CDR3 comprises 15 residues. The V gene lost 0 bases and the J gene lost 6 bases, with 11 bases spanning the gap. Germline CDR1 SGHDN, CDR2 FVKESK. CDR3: CASSQDQGRAGELFF. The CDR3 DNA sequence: TGTGCCAGCAGCCAAGACCAGGGAAGGGCCGGGGAGCTGTTTTTT.

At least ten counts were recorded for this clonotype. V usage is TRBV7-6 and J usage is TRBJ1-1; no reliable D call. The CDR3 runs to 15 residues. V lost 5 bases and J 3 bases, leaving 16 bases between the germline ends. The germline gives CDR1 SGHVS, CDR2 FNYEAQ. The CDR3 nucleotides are TGTGCCAGCAGCCGGCTTGGAGGCGAGGACACTGAAGCTTTCTTT. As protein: CASSRLGGEDTEAFF.

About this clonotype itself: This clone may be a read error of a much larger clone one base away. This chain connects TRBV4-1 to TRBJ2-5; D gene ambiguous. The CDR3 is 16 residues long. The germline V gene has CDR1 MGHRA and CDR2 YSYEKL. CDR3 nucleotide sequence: TGCGCCAGCAGCCAAGAGAGCTGGGCCCAAAAAGAGTCCCAGTACTTC. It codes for CASSQESWAQKESQYF.

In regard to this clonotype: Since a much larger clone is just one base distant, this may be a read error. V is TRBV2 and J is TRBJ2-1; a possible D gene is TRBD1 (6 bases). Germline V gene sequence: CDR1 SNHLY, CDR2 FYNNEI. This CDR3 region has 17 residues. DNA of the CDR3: TGTGCCAGCAGTGAGGGGGCCCCGATAAGCTCCTACAATGAGCGGTTCTTC. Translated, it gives CASSEGAPISSYNERFF. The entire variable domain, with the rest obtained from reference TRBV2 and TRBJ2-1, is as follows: EPEVTQTPSHQVTQMGQEVILRCVPISNHLYFYWYRQILGQKVEFLVSFYNNEISEKSEIFDDQFSVERPDGSNFTLKIRSTKLEDSAMYFCASSEGAPISSYNERFFGPGTRLTVL.

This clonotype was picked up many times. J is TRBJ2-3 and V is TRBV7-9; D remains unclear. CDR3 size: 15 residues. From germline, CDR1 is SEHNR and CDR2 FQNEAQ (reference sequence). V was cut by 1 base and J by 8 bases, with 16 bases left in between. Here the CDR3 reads CASSLVQGYIGTQYF. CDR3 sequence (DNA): TGTGCCAGCAGCTTAGTTCAAGGGTATATTGGTACGCAGTATTTT.

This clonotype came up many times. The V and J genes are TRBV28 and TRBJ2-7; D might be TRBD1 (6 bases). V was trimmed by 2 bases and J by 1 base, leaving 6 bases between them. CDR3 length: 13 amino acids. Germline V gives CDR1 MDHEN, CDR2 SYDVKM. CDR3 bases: TGTGCCAGCAGTTTAAGGGGGTCCTACGAGCAGTACTTC. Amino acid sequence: CASSLRGSYEQYF.

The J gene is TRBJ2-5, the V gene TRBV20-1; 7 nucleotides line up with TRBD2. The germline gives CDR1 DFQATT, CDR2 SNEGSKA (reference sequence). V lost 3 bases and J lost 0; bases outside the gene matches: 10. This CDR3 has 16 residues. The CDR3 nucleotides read TGCAGTGCTAGCTACCTACTAGCGATGTACCAAGAGACCCAGTACTTC. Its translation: CSASYLLAMYQETQYF.

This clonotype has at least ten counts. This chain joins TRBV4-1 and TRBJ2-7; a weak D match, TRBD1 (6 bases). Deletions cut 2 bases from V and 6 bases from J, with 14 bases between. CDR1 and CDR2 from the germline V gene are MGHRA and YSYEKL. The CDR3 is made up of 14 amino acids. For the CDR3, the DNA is TGCGCCAGCAGCCAAAACAGGGCCCGGGGCGAGCAGTACTTC. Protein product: CASSQNRARGEQYF.

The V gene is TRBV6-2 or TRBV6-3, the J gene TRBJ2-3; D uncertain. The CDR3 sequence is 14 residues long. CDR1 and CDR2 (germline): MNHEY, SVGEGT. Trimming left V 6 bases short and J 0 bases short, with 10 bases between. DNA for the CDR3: TGTGCCAGCAGCAGTCGTGGAAGCACAGATACGCAGTATTTT. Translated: CASSSRGSTDTQYF.

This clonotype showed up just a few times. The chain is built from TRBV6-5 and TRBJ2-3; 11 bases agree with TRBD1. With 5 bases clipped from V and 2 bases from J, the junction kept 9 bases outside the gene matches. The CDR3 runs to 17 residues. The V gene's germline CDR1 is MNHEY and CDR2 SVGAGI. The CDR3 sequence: CASSITRDRGYTDTQYF. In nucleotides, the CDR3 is TGTGCCAGCAGTATTACGCGGGACAGGGGGTACACAGATACGCAGTATTTT.

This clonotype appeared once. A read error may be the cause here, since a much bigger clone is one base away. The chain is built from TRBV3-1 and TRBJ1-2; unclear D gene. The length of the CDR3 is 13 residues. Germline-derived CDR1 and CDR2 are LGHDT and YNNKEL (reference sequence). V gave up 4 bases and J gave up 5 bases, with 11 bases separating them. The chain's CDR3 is CASSLKWGYGYTF. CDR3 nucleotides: TGTGCCAGCAGCCTCAAGTGGGGTTATGGCTACACCTTC.

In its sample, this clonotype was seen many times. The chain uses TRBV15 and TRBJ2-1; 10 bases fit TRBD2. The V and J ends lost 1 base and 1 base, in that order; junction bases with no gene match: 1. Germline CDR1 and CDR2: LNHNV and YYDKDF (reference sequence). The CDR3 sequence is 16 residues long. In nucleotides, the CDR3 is TGTGCCACCAGCAGAGTAGCGGGAGGATCCTACAATGAGCAGTTCTTC. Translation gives CATSRVAGGSYNEQFF.